This T cell receptor (beta chain) comes out of a study of blood T cell repertoires in COVID-19. For the study at large: The analysed material was cDNA or gDNA that came from T cells, B-cell-depleted T cells, or PBMCs.

This table comes from immunoSEQ multiplex PCR, and its TCRdb copy is limited to in-frame clones, with some not included. Among approximately 440,000 clones listed, around 90% were seen once. Participant ages covered roughly 18 to 89 years across 20 to 30 US areas. Cohort allocation depended upon clinical history that participants reported. For recovered donors of Cohort 3, there were two negative PCRs, clearance, or symptom resolution. The CDR3 covers 14 residues. V was cut by 10 bases and J by 11 bases, with 21 bases left in between. From germline, CDR1 is MDHEN and CDR2 SYDVKM. Sequenced: PBMCs or T cells enriched from blood (not recorded which). The sequence derives from a woman aged 18-29 years who had recovered from COVID-19. The chain joins TRBV28 to TRBJ1-6; D unclear. CDR3: CATRGKGRWTPLHF. CDR3 in DNA: TGTGCCACCCGCGGGAAGGGTCGATGGACACCCCTCCACTTT.